The clone carrying this TCR beta chain has ten or more counts. Antigen unknown. V lost 0 bases to trimming and J lost 5 bases, with 13 bases between them. The CDR3 totals 15 residues. Per the germline V gene, CDR1 is LGHNA and CDR2 is YSLEER. Primed by a sample-barcoded 5' primer and a J-beta primer mix, a second PCR proceeded for about 6 to 11 cycles. TCRdb reprocessed the 5' RACE reads with MiXCR, giving one entry per CDR3 protein. The data show fewer than 700,000 distinct CDR3 sequences, about 43% seen once. The data belong to a study of blood T cells in healthy people across ages. Study-wide results and limits: Relative to aged donors, long-lived donors carried more naive CD4+ cells and displayed higher diversity.

Every donor provided approximately 9.2 milliliters of peripheral blood. Total RNA amounts of at least 6 micrograms were extracted per sample. This chain links TRBV4-3 with TRBJ1-2; D unresolved. This receptor was obtained from a man older than 75 in good health. Material for sequencing was blood. The chain's CDR3 is CASSQDVQITYGYTF. The CDR3 DNA sequence: TGCGCCAGCAGCCAAGATGTACAGATTACATATGGCTACACCTTC.